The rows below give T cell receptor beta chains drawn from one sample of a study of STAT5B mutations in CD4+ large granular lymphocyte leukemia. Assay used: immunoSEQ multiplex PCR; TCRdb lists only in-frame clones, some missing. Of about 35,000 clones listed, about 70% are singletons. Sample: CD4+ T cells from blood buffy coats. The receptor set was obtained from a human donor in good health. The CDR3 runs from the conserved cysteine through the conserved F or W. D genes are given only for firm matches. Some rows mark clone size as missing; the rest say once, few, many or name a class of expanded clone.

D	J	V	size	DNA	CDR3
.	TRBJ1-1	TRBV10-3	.	TGTGCCATCCGGACAGCCGAGAACACTGAAGCTTTCTTT	CAIRTAENTEAFF
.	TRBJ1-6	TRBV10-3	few	TGTGCCATCAGTGGGCGGGGGGACGGGGGAAATTCACCCCTCCACTTT	CAISGRGDGGNSPLHF
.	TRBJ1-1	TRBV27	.	TGTGCCAGCAGATACAACAGTCGGAACACTGAAGCTTTCTTT	CASRYNSRNTEAFF
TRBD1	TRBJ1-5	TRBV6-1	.	TGTGCCAGCAGTGCCCTGGACAGGGCTAGCAATCAGCCCCAGCATTTT	CASSALDRASNQPQHF
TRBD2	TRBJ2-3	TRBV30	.	TGTGCCTGGAGTTTGGGGAGGGGAGGCACAGATACGCAGTATTTT	CAWSLGRGGTDTQYF
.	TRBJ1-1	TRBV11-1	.	TGTGCCAGCAGCTTACAGGGAGCTGAAGCTTTCTTT	CASSLQGAEAFF
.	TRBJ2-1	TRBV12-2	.	TGTGCAAGTCGCTTAGTAGCGACTTACAATGAGCAGTTCTTC	CASRLVATYNEQFF
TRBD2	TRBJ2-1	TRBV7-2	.	TGTGCCAGCAGCTTAGGGGCTAGCGGGAGTGAGCAGTTCTTC	CASSLGASGSEQFF
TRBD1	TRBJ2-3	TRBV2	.	TGTGCCAGCAGAGCGAGGGACAGGGGAGTTAGTACGCAGTATTTT	CASRARDRGVSTQYF
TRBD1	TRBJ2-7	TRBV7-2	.	TGTGCCAGCAGCTACGGGACAGGGGCCTACGAGCAGTACTTC	CASSYGTGAYEQYF
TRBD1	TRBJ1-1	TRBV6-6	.	TGTGCCAGCAGTTACAGGGGACAGGGTGAAGCTTTCTTT	CASSYRGQGEAFF
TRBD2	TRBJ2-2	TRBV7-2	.	TGTGCCAGCAGCTTAGGCCTAGCGGGGGGCACCGGGGAGCTGTTTTTT	CASSLGLAGGTGELFF
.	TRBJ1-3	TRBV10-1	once	TGCGCCAGCAGGAGTGGAAACACCATATATTTT	CASRSGNTIYF
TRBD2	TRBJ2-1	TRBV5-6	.	TGTGCCAGCAGCTTGCCAGGGAGGGATGAGCAGTTCTTC	CASSLPGRDEQFF
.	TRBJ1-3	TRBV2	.	TGTGCCAGCAAATCAGGGGCTGCTGGAAACACCATATATTTT	CASKSGAAGNTIYF
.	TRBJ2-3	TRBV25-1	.	TGTGCCAGCAGTGGAGCAGGCACAGATACGCAGTATTTT	CASSGAGTDTQYF
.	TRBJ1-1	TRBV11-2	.	TGTGCCAGCAGCTTAGAGGGGGCTGGCACTGAAGCTTTCTTT	CASSLEGAGTEAFF
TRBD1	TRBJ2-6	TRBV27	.	TGTGCCAGCATTGCAAGGGGCGGGACAGGGCACTCTGGGGCCAACGTCCTGACTTTC	CASIARGGTGHSGANVLTF
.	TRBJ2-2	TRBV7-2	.	TGTGCCAGCAGACTACTACCAACTACGAACACCGGGGAGCTGTTTTTT	CASRLLPTTNTGELFF
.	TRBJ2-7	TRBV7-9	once	TGTGCCAGCAGCTTAGCGTTTGGCGGAGGGGAGCAGTACTTC	CASSLAFGGGEQYF
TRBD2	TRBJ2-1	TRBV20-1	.	TGCAGTGCTAGCGCCGCGGGGGGGAGCATCTTC	CSASAAGGSIF
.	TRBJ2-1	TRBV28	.	TGTGCCAGTCCCAGGGGAAATGAGCAGTTCTTC	CASPRGNEQFF
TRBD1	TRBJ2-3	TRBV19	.	TGTGCCAGTAGGAAAACAGGGGGCACAGATACGCAGTATTTT	CASRKTGGTDTQYF
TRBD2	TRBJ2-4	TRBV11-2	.	TGTGCCAGCAGTTGGACTAGCGGGGGAGGGAGCATTCAGTACTTC	CASSWTSGGGSIQYF
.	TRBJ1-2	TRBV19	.	TGTGCCAGTAGTCTTAACTATGGCTACACCTTC	CASSLNYGYTF
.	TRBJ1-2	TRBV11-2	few	TGTGCCAGCAGCTCCCACCGATTC	CASSSHRF
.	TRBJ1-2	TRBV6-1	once	TGTGCCAGCAGTGAAGTTCCCGGTTCGGGGGGCTACACCTTC	CASSEVPGSGGYTF
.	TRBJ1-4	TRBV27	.	TGTGCCAGCCGAACAGGGTACGGTGAAAAACTGTTTTTT	CASRTGYGEKLFF
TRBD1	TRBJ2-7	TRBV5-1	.	TGCGCCAGCAGCCCCGCCGGGACAGGGGGTTCCTACGAGCAGTACTTC	CASSPAGTGGSYEQYF
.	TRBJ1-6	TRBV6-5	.	TGTGCCAGCAGTTACGCCCGGACAAGTCACAATTCACCCCTCCACTTT	CASSYARTSHNSPLHF
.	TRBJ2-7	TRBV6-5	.	TGTGCCAGCAGTCTCGGGGGTTCAGGAACCTACGAGCAGTACTTC	CASSLGGSGTYEQYF
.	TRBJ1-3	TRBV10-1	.	TGCGCCAGCAGTGAGAGGCGGCCATCCTCTGGAAACACCATATATTTT	CASSERRPSSGNTIYF
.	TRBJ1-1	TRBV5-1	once	TGCGCCAGCAGCTTGGCGGGAGACACTGAAGCTTTCTTT	CASSLAGDTEAFF
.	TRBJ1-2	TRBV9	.	TGTGCCAGCAGCGAACAGGGTTCAGACTATGGCTACACCTTC	CASSEQGSDYGYTF
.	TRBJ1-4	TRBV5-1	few	TGCGCCAGCAGCTTGGAGGGGAGAGATTGGGGAAAACTGTTTTTT	CASSLEGRDWGKLFF
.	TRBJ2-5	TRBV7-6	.	TGTGCCAGCAGCTTACAGGGGCCCTGGGGTCAAGAGACCCAGTACTTC	CASSLQGPWGQETQYF
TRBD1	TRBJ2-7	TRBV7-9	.	TGTGCCAGCAGCCCCGATTGGGACAGGGGCTACGAGCAGTACTTC	CASSPDWDRGYEQYF
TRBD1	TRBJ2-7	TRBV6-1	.	TGTGCCAGCACTCAAGCCGGGACAGGGGGCTCCTACGAGCAGTACTTC	CASTQAGTGGSYEQYF
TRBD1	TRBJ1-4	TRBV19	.	TGTGCCAGTAGTATAGCCGGGACAGGGTTCGGAGAAAAACTGTTTTTT	CASSIAGTGFGEKLFF
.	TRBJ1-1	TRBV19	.	TGTGCCAGTAGGTACGCTGGGGTGGGGAACACTGAAGCTTTCTTT	CASRYAGVGNTEAFF
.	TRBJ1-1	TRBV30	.	TGTGCCTGGAGGAGGGGTGGGACTGAAGCTTTCTTT	CAWRRGGTEAFF
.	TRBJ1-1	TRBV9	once	TGTGCCAGCAGCGTGGGGGCATGGGACACTGAAGCTTTCTTT	CASSVGAWDTEAFF
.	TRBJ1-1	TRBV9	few	TGTGCCAGCAGCGTAGGGAGTAAGGGGACGGCTGAAGCTTTCTTT	CASSVGSKGTAEAFF
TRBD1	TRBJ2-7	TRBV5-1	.	TGCGCCAGCAGCACCGCTCATTCCCCAGGGGGCAACGAGCAGTACTTC	CASSTAHSPGGNEQYF
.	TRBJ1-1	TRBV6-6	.	TGTGCCAGCACCTTCTCGGGGCAGACCATAGCTGAAGCTTTCTTT	CASTFSGQTIAEAFF